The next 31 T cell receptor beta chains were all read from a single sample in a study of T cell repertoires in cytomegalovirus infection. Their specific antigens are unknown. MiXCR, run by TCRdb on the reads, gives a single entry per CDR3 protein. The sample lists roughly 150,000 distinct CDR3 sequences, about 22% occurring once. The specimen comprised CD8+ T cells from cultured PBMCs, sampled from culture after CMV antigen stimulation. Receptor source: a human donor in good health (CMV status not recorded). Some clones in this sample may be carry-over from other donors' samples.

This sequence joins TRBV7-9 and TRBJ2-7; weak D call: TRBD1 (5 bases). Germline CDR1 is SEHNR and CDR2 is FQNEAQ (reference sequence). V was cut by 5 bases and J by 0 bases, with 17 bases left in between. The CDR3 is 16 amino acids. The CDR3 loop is CASSARQSRSSYEQYF. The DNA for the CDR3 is TGTGCCAGCAGCGCCAGACAGTCCAGGAGCTCCTACGAGCAGTACTTC.

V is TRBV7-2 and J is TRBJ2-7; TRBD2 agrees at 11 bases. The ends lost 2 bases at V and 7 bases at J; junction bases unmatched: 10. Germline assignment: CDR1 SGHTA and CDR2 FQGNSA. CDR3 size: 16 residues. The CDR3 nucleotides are TGTGCCAGCAGCTTACTAGCGGGGGGCCTCCAAGGGGAGCAGTACTTC. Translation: CASSLLAGGLQGEQYF.

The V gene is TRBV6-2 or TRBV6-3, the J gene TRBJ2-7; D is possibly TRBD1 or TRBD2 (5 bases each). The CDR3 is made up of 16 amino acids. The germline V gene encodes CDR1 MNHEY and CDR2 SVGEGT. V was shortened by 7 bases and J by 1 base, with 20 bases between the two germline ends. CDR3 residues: CASTVRDGKASYEQYF. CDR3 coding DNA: TGTGCCAGCACAGTAAGGGACGGGAAGGCGTCCTACGAGCAGTACTTC.

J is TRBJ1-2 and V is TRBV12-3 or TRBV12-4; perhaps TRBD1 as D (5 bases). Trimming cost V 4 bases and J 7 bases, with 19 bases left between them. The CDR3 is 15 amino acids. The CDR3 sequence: CASSSAPGRVGGYTF. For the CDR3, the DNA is TGTGCCAGCAGTTCTGCGCCGGGCAGGGTGGGTGGCTACACCTTC.

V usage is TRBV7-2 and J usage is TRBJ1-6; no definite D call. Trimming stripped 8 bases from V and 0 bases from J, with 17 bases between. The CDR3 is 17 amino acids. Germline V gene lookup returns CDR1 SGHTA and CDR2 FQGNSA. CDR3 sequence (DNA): TGTGCCAGCCGCTCAACCGAACTTAGCTCCTATAATTCACCCCTCCACTTT. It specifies CASRSTELSSYNSPLHF.

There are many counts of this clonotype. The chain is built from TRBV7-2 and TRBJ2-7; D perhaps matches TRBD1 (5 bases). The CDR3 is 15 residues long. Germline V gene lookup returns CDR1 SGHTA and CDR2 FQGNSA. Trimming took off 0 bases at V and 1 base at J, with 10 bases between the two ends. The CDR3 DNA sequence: TGTGCCAGCAGCTTAGCGGACGCAGGGTCCTACGAGCAGTACTTC. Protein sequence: CASSLADAGSYEQYF.

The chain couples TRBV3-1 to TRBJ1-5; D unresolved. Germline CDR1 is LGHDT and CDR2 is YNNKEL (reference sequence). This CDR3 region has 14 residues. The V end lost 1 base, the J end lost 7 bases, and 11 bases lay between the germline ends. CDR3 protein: CASSQVGEVQPQHF. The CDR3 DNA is TGTGCCAGCAGCCAAGTGGGAGAAGTGCAGCCCCAGCATTTT.

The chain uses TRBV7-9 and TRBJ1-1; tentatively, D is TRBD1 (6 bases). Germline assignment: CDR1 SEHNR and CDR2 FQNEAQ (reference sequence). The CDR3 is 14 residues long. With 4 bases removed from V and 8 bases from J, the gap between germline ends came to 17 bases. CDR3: CASSSRGGGKEAFF. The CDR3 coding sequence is TGTGCCAGCAGCTCGAGGGGGGGAGGAAAGGAAGCTTTCTTT.

The CDR3 DNA reads as TGTGCCAGCAGCTTCCCCAGGGGACAGGGGAATGAGCAGTTCTTC. Residues: CASSFPRGQGNEQFF. The V and J genes are TRBV7-9 and TRBJ2-1; TRBD1 matches at 10 bases. With V trimmed by 3 bases and J by 7 bases, 6 bases remained unmatched. The germline gives CDR1 SEHNR, CDR2 FQNEAQ (reference sequence). The CDR3 extends over 15 amino acids.

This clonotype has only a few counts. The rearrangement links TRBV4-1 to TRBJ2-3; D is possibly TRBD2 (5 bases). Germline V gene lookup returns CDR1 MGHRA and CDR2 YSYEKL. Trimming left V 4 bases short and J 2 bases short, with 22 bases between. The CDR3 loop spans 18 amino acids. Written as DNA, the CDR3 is TGCGCCAGCAGCCCAGAGCCTATACCGGGGATAAACACAGATACGCAGTATTTT. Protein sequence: CASSPEPIPGINTDTQYF.

This chain's CDR3 is CASSRIPRGEKLFF. The CDR3 nucleotides read TGTGCCAGCAGTCGGATCCCGAGAGGTGAAAAACTGTTTTTT. The chain combines TRBV12-3 or TRBV12-4 with TRBJ1-4; D is undetermined. This CDR3 spans 14 amino acids. The V and J ends lost 5 bases and 7 bases respectively, with 14 bases between them.

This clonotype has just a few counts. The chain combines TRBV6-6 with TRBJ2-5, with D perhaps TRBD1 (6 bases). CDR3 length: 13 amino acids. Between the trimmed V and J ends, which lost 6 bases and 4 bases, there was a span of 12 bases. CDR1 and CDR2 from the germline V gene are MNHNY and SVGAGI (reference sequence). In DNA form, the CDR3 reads TGTGCCAGCAGCCTACAGGGAAGAGAGACCCAGTACTTC. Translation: CASSLQGRETQYF.

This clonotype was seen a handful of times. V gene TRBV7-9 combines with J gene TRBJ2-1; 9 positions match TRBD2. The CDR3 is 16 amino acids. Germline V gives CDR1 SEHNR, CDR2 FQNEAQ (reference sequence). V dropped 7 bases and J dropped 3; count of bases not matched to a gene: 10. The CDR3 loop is CASNSNLAGHYNEQFF. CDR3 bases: TGTGCCAGCAACTCAAACCTAGCGGGGCACTACAATGAGCAGTTCTTC.

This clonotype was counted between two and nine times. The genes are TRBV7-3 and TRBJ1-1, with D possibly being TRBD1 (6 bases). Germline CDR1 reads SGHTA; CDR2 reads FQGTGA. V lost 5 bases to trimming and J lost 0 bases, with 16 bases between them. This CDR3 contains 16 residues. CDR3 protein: CASSPGQGPLNTEAFF. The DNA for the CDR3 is TGTGCCAGCAGCCCGGGACAAGGCCCCTTGAACACTGAAGCTTTCTTT. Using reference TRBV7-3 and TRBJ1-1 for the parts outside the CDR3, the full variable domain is GAGVSQTPSNKVTEKGKYVELRCDPISGHTALYWYRQSLGQGPEFLIYFQGTGAADDSGLPNDRFFAVRPEGSVSTLKIQRTERGDSAVYLCASSPGQGPLNTEAFFGQGTRLTVV.

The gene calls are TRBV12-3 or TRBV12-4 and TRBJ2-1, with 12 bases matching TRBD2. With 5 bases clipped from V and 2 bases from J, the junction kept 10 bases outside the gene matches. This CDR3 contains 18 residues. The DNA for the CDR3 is TGTGCCAGCAGTCCCGACCCTCTAGCGGGGGGGCCCTACAATGAGCAGTTCTTC. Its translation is CASSPDPLAGGPYNEQFF.

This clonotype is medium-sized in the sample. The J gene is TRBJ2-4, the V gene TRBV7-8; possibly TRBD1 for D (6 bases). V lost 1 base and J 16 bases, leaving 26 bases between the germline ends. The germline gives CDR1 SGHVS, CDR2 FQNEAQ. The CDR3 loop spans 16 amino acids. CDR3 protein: CASSLEVGGRQEGHYF. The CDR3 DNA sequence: TGTGCCAGCAGCTTAGAGGTTGGGGGCCGGCAGGAAGGACATTACTTC.

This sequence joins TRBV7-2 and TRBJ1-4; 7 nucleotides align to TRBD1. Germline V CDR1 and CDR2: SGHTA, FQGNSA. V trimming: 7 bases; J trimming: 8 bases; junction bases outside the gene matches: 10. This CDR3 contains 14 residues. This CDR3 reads CASTIGTEVEKLFF. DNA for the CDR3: TGTGCCAGCACCATTGGGACAGAAGTAGAAAAACTGTTTTTT.

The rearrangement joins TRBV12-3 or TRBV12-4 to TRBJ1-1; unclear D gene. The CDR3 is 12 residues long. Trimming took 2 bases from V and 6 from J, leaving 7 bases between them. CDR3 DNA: TGTGCCAGCAGTTTATTGTGGTCTGAAGCTTTCTTT. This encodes CASSLLWSEAFF.

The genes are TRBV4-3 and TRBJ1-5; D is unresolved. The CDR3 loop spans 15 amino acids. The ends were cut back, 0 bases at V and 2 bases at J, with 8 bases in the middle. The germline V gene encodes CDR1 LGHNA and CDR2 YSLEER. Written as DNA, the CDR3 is TGCGCCAGCAGCCAAGATAAGAGGGGCAATCAGCCCCAGCATTTT. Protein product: CASSQDKRGNQPQHF.

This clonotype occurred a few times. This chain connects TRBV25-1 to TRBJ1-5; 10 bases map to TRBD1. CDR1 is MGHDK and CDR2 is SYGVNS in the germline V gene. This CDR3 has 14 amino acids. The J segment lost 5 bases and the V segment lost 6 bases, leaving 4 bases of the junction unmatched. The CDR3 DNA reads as TGTGCCAGCAGCGGGGGACAGGGGTATCAGCCCCAGCATTTT. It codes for CASSGGQGYQPQHF.

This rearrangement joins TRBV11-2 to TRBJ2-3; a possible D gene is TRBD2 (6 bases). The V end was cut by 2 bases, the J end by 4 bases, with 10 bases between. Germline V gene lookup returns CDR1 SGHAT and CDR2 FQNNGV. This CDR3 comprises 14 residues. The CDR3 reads CASSLLPGADTQYF. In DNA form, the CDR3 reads TGTGCCAGCAGCTTATTGCCGGGAGCAGATACGCAGTATTTT. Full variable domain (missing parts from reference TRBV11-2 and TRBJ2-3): EAGVAQSPRYKIIEKRQSVAFWCNPISGHATLYWYQQILGQGPKLLIQFQNNGVVDDSQLPKDRFSAERLKGVDSTLKIQPAKLEDSAVYLCASSLLPGADTQYFGPGTRLTVL.

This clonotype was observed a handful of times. The CDR3 coding sequence is TGTGCCAGCAGCTCCCACACTGAAGCTTTCTTT. Translated, it gives CASSSHTEAFF. The V and J genes are TRBV7-9 and TRBJ1-1; no firm D call. The germline V gene has CDR1 SEHNR and CDR2 FQNEAQ (reference sequence). The CDR3 spans 11 residues. The V end lost 4 bases, the J end lost 3 bases, and 3 bases lay between the germline ends.

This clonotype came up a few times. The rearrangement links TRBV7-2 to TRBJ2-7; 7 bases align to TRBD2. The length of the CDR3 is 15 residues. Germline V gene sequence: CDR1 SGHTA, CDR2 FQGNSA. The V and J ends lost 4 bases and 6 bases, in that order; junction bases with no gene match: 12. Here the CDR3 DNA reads TGTGCCAGCAGCTCTCGACCTAAGCGGGGAAGCGAGCAGTACTTC. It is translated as CASSSRPKRGSEQYF.

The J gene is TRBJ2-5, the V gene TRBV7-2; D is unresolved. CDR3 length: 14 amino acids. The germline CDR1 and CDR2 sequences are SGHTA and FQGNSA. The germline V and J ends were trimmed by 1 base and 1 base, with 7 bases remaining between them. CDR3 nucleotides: TGTGCCAGCAGCTTAGATGGGTTCCAAGAGACCCAGTACTTC. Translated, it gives CASSLDGFQETQYF.

CDR3 region: CASSVGSGALEAFF. In DNA form, the CDR3 reads TGTGCCAGCAGCGTAGGTAGTGGGGCCCTTGAAGCTTTCTTT. This chain uses TRBV9 with TRBJ1-1; D perhaps matches TRBD1 (5 bases). The CDR3 contains 14 residues. Germline loops: CDR1 SGDLS, CDR2 YYNGEE. V gave up 0 bases and J gave up 7 bases, with 13 bases separating them. Filled out from reference TRBV9 and TRBJ1-1, the complete variable domain reads DSGVTQTPKHLITATGQRVTLRCSPRSGDLSVYWYQQSLDQGLQFLIQYYNGEERAKGNILERFSAQQFPDLHSELNLSSLELGDSALYFCASSVGSGALEAFFGQGTRLTVV.

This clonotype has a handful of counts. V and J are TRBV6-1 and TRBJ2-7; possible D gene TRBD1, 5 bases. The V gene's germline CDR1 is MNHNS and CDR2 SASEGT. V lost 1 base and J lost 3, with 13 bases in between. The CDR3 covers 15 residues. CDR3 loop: CASSEGGQRVYEQYF. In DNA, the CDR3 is TGTGCCAGCAGTGAAGGGGGCCAGAGAGTCTACGAGCAGTACTTC.

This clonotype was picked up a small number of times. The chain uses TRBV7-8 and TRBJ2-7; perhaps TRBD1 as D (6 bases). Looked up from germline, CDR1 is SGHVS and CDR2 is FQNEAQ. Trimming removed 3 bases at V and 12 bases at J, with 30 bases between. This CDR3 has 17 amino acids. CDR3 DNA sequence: TGTGCCAGCAGCTTGTTGGGACGTCTGGGGGACATTCAAGTGGGGTACTTC. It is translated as CASSLLGRLGDIQVGYF.

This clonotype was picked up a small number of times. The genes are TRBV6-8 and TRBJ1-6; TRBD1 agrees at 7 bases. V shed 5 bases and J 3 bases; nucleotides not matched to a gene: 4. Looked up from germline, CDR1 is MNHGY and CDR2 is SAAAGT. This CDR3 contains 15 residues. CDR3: CASSTGQLYNSPLHF. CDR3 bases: TGTGCCAGCAGTACGGGACAGCTCTATAATTCACCCCTCCACTTT.

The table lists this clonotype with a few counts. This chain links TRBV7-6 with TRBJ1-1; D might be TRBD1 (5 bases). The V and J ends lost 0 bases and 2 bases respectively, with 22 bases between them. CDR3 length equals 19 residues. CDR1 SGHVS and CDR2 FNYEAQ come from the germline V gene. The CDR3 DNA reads TGTGCCAGCAGCTTAGCGGGGGGTTTCACTAGCCCAGGCAACACTGAAGCTTTCTTT. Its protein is CASSLAGGFTSPGNTEAFF.

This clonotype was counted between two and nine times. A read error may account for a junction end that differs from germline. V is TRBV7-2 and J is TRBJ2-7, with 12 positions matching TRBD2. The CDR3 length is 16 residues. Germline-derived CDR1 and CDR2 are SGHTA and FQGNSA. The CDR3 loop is CASILLAGGLQGEQYF. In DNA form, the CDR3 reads TGTGCCAGCATCTTACTAGCGGGGGGCCTCCAAGGGGAGCAGTACTTC.

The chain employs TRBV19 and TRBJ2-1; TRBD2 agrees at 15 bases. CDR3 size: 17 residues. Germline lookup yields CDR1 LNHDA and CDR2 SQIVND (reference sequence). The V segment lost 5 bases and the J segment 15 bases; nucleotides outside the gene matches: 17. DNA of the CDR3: TGTGCCAGTAGTCCACCCGGGACTAGCGGGGGGACCCCTGGATGGTTCTTC. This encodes CASSPPGTSGGTPGWFF.